This TCR beta chain was sequenced in a study of blood T cell repertoires in COVID-19. For the study at large: From the United States, Italy and Spain came samples of acute and convalescent COVID-19. From T cells, B-cell-depleted T cells, or PBMCs came the material, which was cDNA or gDNA.

Original methodology: Amplifying reference gene primers gave estimates of nucleated cell counts. The table came from immunoSEQ multiplex PCR; TCRdb's copy has only in-frame clones and leaves some out. V and J calls plus clone size are reproduced from that table; the DNA served to infer D and trimming. Here the sample spans over 130,000 clones, about 80% being singletons. This clone occurred once. Germline CDR1 reads SGHRS; CDR2 reads YFSETQ. The CDR3 sequence is 15 residues long. V lost 1 base, J lost 2 bases, and 10 bases lay in between. The TCR originated in a human donor in a cohort sampled during active COVID-19. The V gene is TRBV5-1, the J gene TRBJ1-3; no clear D gene. The sequencing input was peripheral blood. The CDR3 is CASSLNPVAGNTIYF. Written as DNA, the CDR3 is TGCGCCAGCAGCTTGAACCCGGTGGCTGGAAACACCATATATTTT.